One sample yielded the 12 T cell receptor beta chains listed below, sequenced in a study of blood T cell repertoires in COVID-19. Here immunoSEQ multiplex PCR was the method, and the copy in TCRdb shows in-frame clones only, minus some. Among a few hundred thousand clones listed, 85% were seen once. The sample consisted of PBMCs or T cells enriched from blood (not recorded which). The source is a woman aged 45-65 years who had been exposed to COVID-19.

The V call is TRBV6-5, the J call TRBJ1-5; TRBD1 is a possible D gene (6 bases). From germline, CDR1 is MNHEY and CDR2 SVGAGI. Trimming cost V 6 bases and J 5 bases, with 17 bases left between them. This CDR3 comprises 15 residues. For the CDR3, the DNA is TGTGCCAGCAGGAGGGCAGGGGAAGGAGATCAGCCCCAGCATTTT. As protein: CASRRAGEGDQPQHF.

This chain connects TRBV2 to TRBJ2-4, with D unclear. Trimming removed 6 bases from V and 0 bases from J, with 12 bases in between. Germline-derived CDR1 and CDR2 are SNHLY and FYNNEI. The CDR3 runs to 15 residues. Written as DNA, the CDR3 is TGTGCCAGCAGCGCAGAAAATCTAGCCAAAAACATTCAGTACTTC. This codes for CASSAENLAKNIQYF. The full variable domain, with the rest looked up from reference TRBV2 and TRBJ2-4, is EPEVTQTPSHQVTQMGQEVILRCVPISNHLYFYWYRQILGQKVEFLVSFYNNEISEKSEIFDDQFSVERPDGSNFTLKIRSTKLEDSAMYFCASSAENLAKNIQYFGAGTRLSVL.

The gene calls are TRBV30 and TRBJ1-1; D may be TRBD1 (5 bases). The CDR3 sequence is 16 residues long. The V gene's germline CDR1 is GTSNPN and CDR2 SVGIG (reference sequence). The V and J ends lost 4 bases and 0 bases respectively, with 18 bases between them. CDR3 coding DNA: TGTGCCTGGATGGCAGGGAAAAACCTCATGAACACTGAAGCTTTCTTT. Encoded protein: CAWMAGKNLMNTEAFF.

This clone was counted ten times or more. V gene TRBV14 combines with J gene TRBJ1-2; no definite D call. Trimming left V 1 base short and J 7 bases short, with 10 bases between. The CDR3 contains 13 residues. CDR1 and CDR2 from the germline V gene are SGHDN and FVKESK. CDR3 amino acids: CASSQVKGVGYTF. The CDR3 DNA is TGTGCCAGCAGCCAAGTAAAGGGAGTTGGCTACACCTTC.

This chain joins TRBV5-8 and TRBJ2-3; 9 nucleotides align to TRBD1. This CDR3 is 15 amino acids long. Germline lookup yields CDR1 SGHTS and CDR2 YDEGEE. Trimming removed 0 bases from V and 3 bases from J; junction bases left unmatched: 2. The CDR3 bases are TGTGCCAGCAGCTTGGTGACAGGGGGGACAGATACGCAGTATTTT. Its translation: CASSLVTGGTDTQYF.

The chain joins TRBV5-4 to TRBJ2-7, with D possibly matching TRBD2 (5 bases). The CDR3 extends over 16 amino acids. Trimming shortened V by 0 bases and J by 2 bases, and 15 bases separated the two germline ends. Germline V CDR1 and CDR2: SGHNT, YYREEE (reference sequence). The CDR3 protein is CASSLGAGIIPYEQYF. The CDR3 coding sequence is TGTGCCAGCAGCTTGGGGGCCGGGATAATACCCTACGAGCAGTACTTC.

This clone was seen more than once but under ten times. The chain employs TRBV7-2 and TRBJ1-5; 7 bases map to TRBD1. Losses at the gene ends were 1 base for V and 3 bases for J; bases not matched to a gene: 3. CDR3 size: 15 residues. CDR1 SGHTA and CDR2 FQGNSA come from the germline V gene. This CDR3 is CASSLGQGLNQPQHF. The CDR3 DNA follows: TGTGCCAGCAGCTTAGGACAGGGCCTCAATCAGCCCCAGCATTTT. The complete variable domain, with remaining parts taken from reference TRBV7-2 and TRBJ1-5, reads GAGVSQSPSNKVTEKGKDVELRCDPISGHTALYWYRQSLGQGLEFLIYFQGNSAPDKSGLPSDRFSAERTGGSVSTLTIQRTQQEDSAVYLCASSLGQGLNQPQHFGDGTRLSIL.

The V gene is TRBV7-8, the J gene TRBJ1-2, with D possibly matching TRBD1 (6 bases). The V end lost 5 bases, the J end lost 6 bases, and 16 bases lay between the germline ends. CDR3 length equals 14 residues. Germline CDR1 and CDR2: SGHVS and FQNEAQ. The CDR3 is CASSRVGGGDGYTF. CDR3 nucleotides: TGTGCCAGCAGCCGAGTGGGGGGGGGCGATGGCTACACCTTC.

The chain carries TRBV2 and TRBJ1-1; 9 bases match TRBD1. V lost 7 bases and J lost 3; bases outside the gene matches: 3. CDR1 and CDR2 from the germline V gene are SNHLY and FYNNEI. The CDR3 runs to 13 residues. The CDR3 protein is CASTGTGYTEAFF. CDR3 DNA sequence: TGTGCCAGCACGGGGACAGGGTACACTGAAGCTTTCTTT.

This clone was seen more than once but under ten times. The genes are TRBV6-2 or TRBV6-3 and TRBJ2-2; a possible D gene is TRBD2 (5 bases). The V gene lost 5 bases and the J gene lost 7 bases, with 17 bases spanning the gap. This CDR3 spans 15 amino acids. Germline CDR1 is MNHEY and CDR2 is SVGEGT. The CDR3 reads CASSLWAGASGELFF. CDR3 DNA: TGTGCCAGCAGTCTTTGGGCGGGCGCGAGCGGGGAGCTGTTTTTT.

The chain recombines TRBV5-4 with TRBJ1-1, with a possible D match to TRBD1 (5 bases). Germline loops: CDR1 SGHNT, CDR2 YYREEE (reference sequence). The V end was cut by 4 bases, the J end by 0 bases, with 13 bases between. The CDR3 contains 15 residues. CDR3 protein: CASSPTRQMNTEAFF. As DNA, the CDR3 is TGTGCCAGCAGCCCGACAAGACAGATGAACACTGAAGCTTTCTTT.

The chain is built from TRBV19 and TRBJ2-7, with TRBD1 identical over 9 bases. V was pared by 3 bases and J by 0 bases, with 0 bases of the junction left unmatched. CDR1 is LNHDA and CDR2 is SQIVND in the germline V gene (reference sequence). The CDR3 runs to 14 residues. CDR3 sequence: CASSMGQGSYEQYF. The CDR3 nucleotides read TGTGCCAGTAGTATGGGACAGGGCTCCTACGAGCAGTACTTC.